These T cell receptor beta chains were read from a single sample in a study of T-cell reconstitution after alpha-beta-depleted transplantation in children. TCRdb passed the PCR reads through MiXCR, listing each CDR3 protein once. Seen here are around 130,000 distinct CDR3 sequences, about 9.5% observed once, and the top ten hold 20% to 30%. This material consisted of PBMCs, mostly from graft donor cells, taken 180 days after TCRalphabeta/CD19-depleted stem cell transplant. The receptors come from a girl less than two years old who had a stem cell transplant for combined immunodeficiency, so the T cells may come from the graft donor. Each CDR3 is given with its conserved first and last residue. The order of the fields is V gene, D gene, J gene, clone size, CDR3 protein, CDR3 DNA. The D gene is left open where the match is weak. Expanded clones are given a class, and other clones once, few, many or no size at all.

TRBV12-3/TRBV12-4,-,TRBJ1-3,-,CASSFQGPSGNTIYF,TGTGCCAGCAGTTTTCAGGGCCCCTCTGGAAACACCATATATTTT
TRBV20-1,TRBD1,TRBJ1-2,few,CSATRRGQVSRGYTF,TGCAGTGCTACAAGAAGGGGACAGGTGTCTCGGGGCTACACCTTC
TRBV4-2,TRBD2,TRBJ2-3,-,CASSGGGLAAQDRTDTQYF,TGTGCCAGCAGCGGTGGGGGACTAGCGGCCCAAGATAGGACAGATACGCAGTATTTT
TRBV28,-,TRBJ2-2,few,CASSLPTPSPGELFF,TGTGCCAGCAGTTTACCCACTCCTTCCCCCGGGGAGCTGTTTTTT
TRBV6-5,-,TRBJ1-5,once,CASSYAGTQHF,TGTGCCAGCAGTTACGCAGGGACCCAGCATTTT
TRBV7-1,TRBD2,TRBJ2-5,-,CASSSGRGLGLAGAKGRETQYF,TGTGCCAGCAGCTCCGGGAGAGGGCTTGGACTAGCGGGAGCAAAAGGGAGGGAGACCCAGTACTTC
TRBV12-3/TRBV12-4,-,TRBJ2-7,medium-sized,CASSLRQGETYEQYF,TGTGCCAGCAGTTTAAGGCAGGGAGAGACCTACGAGCAGTACTTC
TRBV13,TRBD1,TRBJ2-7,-,CASSEKTGLSSYEQYF,TGTGCCAGCAGCGAAAAGACAGGGCTAAGCTCCTACGAGCAGTACTTC
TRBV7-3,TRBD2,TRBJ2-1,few,CASLGTSGYNEQFF,TGTGCCAGCCTGGGGACTAGCGGTTACAATGAGCAGTTCTTC
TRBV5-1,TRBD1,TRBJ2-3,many,CASSLRRGRGTDTQYF,TGCGCCAGCAGCTTGCGAAGGGGGCGCGGCACAGATACGCAGTATTTT
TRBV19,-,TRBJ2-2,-,CASSRFTGELFF,TGTGCCAGTAGTAGATTCACCGGGGAGCTGTTTTTT
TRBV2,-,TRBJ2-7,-,CASSEVFSYEQYF,TGTGCCAGCAGTGAAGTCTTTTCGTACGAGCAGTACTTC
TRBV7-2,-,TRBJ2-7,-,CASSFVYAVKHEQYF,TGTGCCAGCAGCTTTGTTTACGCCGTCAAGCACGAGCAGTACTTC
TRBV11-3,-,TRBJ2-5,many,CASSLARGRSGETQYF,TGTGCCAGCAGCTTAGCACGGGGCCGGAGCGGAGAGACCCAGTACTTC
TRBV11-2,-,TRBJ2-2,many,CASSLGRTNTGELFF,TGTGCCAGCAGCTTAGGACGGACGAACACCGGGGAGCTGTTTTTT
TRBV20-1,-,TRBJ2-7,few,CSARPDLRTYEQYF,TGCAGTGCTAGACCGGACTTGAGGACCTACGAGCAGTACTTC
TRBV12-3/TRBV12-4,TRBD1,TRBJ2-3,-,CASSLVAGGEDTQYF,TGTGCCAGCAGTTTGGTGGCAGGGGGTGAAGATACGCAGTATTTT
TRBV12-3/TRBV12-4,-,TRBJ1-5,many,CASSFGERQPQHF,TGTGCCAGCAGTTTCGGAGAACGGCAGCCCCAGCATTTT
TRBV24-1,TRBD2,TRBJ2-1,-,CATSDTGTSPNEQFF,TGTGCCACCAGTGATACCGGGACTAGCCCCAATGAGCAGTTCTTC
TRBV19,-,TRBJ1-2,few,CASSPGSDGYTF,TGTGCCAGTAGTCCCGGTTCGGACGGCTACACCTTC
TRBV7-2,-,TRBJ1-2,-,CASSLLGHDYGYTF,TGTGCCAGCAGCTTACTAGGACATGACTATGGCTACACCTTC
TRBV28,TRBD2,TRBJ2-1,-,CASWTSLNEQFF,TGTGCCTCTTGGACTAGCCTCAATGAGCAGTTCTTC
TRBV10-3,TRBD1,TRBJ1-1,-,CAIRLRGRGTEAFF,TGTGCCATCAGGCTCAGGGGGCGAGGCACTGAAGCTTTCTTT
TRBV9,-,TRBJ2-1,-,CASSVGSLGGPYNEQFF,TGTGCCAGCAGCGTAGGAAGCCTTGGAGGGCCCTACAATGAGCAGTTCTTC
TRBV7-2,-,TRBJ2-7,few,CASRIGRGYEQYF,TGTGCCAGCAGGATAGGAAGGGGTTACGAGCAGTACTTC
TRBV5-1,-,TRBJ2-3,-,CASSTVGLAPEQDTQYF,TGCGCCAGCAGCACTGTAGGCTTGGCGCCGGAACAAGATACGCAGTATTTT
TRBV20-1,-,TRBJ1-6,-,CSARGDDSPLHF,TGCAGTGCTAGAGGAGATGATTCACCCCTCCACTTT
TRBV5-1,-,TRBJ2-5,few,CASSLDSAETQYF,TGCGCCAGCAGCTTGGATTCAGCAGAGACCCAGTACTTC
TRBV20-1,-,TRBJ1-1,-,CSASGVGGAFF,TGCAGTGCTAGTGGGGTTGGCGGGGCTTTCTTT
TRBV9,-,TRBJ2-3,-,CASSVGWTGTDTQYF,TGTGCCAGCAGCGTAGGATGGACAGGCACAGATACGCAGTATTTT
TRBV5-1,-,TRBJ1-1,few,CASSWWGHTEAFF,TGCGCCAGCAGCTGGTGGGGACACACTGAAGCTTTCTTT
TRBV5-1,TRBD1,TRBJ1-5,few,CASGIPDRAQPQHF,TGCGCCAGCGGAATCCCCGACAGGGCTCAGCCCCAGCATTTT
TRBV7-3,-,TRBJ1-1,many,CASSLTRAENTEAFF,TGTGCCAGCAGCTTAACTAGGGCAGAGAACACTGAAGCTTTCTTT
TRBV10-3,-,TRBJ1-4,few,CASRGGPNEKLFF,TGTGCCTCCCGCGGGGGGCCTAATGAAAAACTGTTTTTT
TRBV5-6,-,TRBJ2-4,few,CASSLASVRRTQYF,TGTGCCAGCAGCTTGGCGTCCGTCAGACGCACTCAGTACTTC
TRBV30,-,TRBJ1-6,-,CAWTGSNSPLHF,TGTGCCTGGACGGGCAGTAATTCACCCCTCCACTTT
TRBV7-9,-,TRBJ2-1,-,CASKSSGDYNEQFF,TGTGCCAGCAAGTCATCAGGGGACTACAATGAGCAGTTCTTC
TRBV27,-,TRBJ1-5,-,CASRRGVTSNQPQHF,TGTGCCAGCAGAAGAGGGGTGACCAGCAATCAGCCCCAGCATTTT
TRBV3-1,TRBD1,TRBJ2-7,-,CASSPAGTGDYEQYF,TGTGCCAGCAGTCCGGCCGGGACAGGGGACTACGAGCAGTACTTC
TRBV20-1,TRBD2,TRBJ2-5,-,CSAILAGGKETQYF,TGCAGTGCCATACTAGCGGGGGGGAAAGAGACCCAGTACTTC
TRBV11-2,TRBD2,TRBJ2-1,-,CASSLLGGTSGPYNEQFF,TGTGCCAGCAGCTTGCTGGGGGGGACTAGCGGACCCTACAATGAGCAGTTCTTC